These T cell receptor beta chains were read from a single sample in a study of blood T cell repertoires in COVID-19. TCRdb's table, derived via immunoSEQ multiplex PCR, lists solely in-frame clones and lacks some. The sample yields around 100,000 clones, approximately 85% seen once. Sequenced input: peripheral blood. The receptors were gathered from a man between 40 and 49 years old with active or convalescent COVID-19. Both conserved end residues are trimmed from each CDR3.

V gene	J gene	CDR3 protein
TRBV6-5	TRBJ2-3	ASSYGQGTQY
TRBV6-5	TRBJ2-7	ASRDRDLYEQY
TRBV6-1	TRBJ1-1	ASSEAEFGGLNTEAF
TRBV5-1	TRBJ1-5	ASSLGGQYQPQH
TRBV29-1	TRBJ1-1	SVDQGNTEAF
TRBV18	TRBJ2-7	ASSLSGGDSYEQY
TRBV2	TRBJ1-5	ASSEARETQPQH
TRBV24-1	TRBJ2-5	ATSDSLGETQY
TRBV6-4	TRBJ2-2	ASSAGRNTGELF
TRBV3-1/TRBV3-2	TRBJ2-7	ASSQRYRGQY
TRBV11-1	TRBJ2-5	ASSLVAGGLQKTQY
TRBV12-3/TRBV12-4	TRBJ2-1	ASSFRGEQF
TRBV4-3	TRBJ1-1	ASSQRDRSPEAF
TRBV20-1	TRBJ2-3	SASLLAGGLDTQY
TRBV4-2	TRBJ2-3	ASSQERGASDTQY
TRBV12-5	TRBJ2-7	APYYEQY
TRBV2	TRBJ2-1	ASSEAGAAGSNEQF
TRBV19	TRBJ1-4	ASTLGGVIGEKLF
TRBV18	TRBJ1-6	ASSPERTGGNSPLH
TRBV3-1/TRBV3-2	TRBJ2-1	ASSQDTDNEQF
TRBV6-5	TRBJ1-1	ASSSNTEAF
TRBV5-1	TRBJ1-1	ASSPGHNTEAF
TRBV7-2	TRBJ1-4	ASSFQGATIANEKLF
TRBV7-6	TRBJ2-5	ASSLGTGEGETQY